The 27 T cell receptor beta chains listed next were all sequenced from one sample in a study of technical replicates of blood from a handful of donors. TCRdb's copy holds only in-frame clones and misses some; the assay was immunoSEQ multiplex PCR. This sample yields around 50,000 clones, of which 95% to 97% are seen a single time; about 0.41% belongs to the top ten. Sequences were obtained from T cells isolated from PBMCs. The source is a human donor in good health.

Here the CDR3 DNA reads TGTGCCAGCAGCTTGCCGGGGGGGGCCACTGAAGCTTTCTTT. As protein: CASSLPGGATEAFF. J is TRBJ1-1 and V is TRBV5-6; tentatively, D is TRBD1 (6 bases). The ends were cut back, 1 base at V and 4 bases at J, with 11 bases in the middle. Germline values: CDR1 SGHDT, CDR2 YYEEEE. This CDR3 comprises 14 residues.

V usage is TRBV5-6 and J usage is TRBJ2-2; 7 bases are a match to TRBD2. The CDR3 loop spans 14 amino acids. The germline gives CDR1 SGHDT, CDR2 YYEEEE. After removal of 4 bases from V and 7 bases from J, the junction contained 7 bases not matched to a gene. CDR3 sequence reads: CASSHPRGGGELFF. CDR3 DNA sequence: TGTGCCAGCAGCCACCCCCGCGGGGGCGGGGAGCTGTTTTTT.

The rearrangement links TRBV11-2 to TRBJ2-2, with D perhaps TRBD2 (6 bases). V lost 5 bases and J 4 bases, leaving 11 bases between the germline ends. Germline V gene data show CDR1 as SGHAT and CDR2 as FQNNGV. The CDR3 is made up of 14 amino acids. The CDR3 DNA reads TGTGCCAGCAGCACGGGGGTACCCACCGGGGAGCTGTTTTTT. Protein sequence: CASSTGVPTGELFF.

The CDR3 here is CASSDGGLAKNIQYF. DNA for the CDR3: TGTGCCAGCAGTGACGGGGGGCTAGCCAAAAACATTCAGTACTTC. The chain combines TRBV2 with TRBJ2-4; possibly TRBD2 for D (7 bases). The germline gives CDR1 SNHLY, CDR2 FYNNEI. The CDR3 runs to 15 residues. The V gene lost 3 bases and the J gene lost 0 bases, with 9 bases spanning the gap.

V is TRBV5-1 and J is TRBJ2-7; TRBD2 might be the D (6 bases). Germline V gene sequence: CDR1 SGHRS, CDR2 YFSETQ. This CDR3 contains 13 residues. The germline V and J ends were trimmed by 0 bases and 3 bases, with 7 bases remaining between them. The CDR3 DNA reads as TGCGCCAGCAGCTTGGTAGCGGACTACGAGCAGTACTTC. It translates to CASSLVADYEQYF.

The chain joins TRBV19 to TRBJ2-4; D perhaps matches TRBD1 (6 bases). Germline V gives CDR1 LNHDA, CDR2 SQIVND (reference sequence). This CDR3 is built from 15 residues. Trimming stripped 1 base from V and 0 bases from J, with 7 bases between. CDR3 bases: TGTGCCAGTAGTATAGTGGACAGAGCCAAAAACATTCAGTACTTC. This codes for CASSIVDRAKNIQYF.

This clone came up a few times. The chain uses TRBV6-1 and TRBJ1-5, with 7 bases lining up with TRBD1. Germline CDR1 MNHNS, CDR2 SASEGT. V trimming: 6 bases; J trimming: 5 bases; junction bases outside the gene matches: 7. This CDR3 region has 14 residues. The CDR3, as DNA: TGTGCCAGCAGCGGACAGGCGTTCGATCAGCCCCAGCATTTT. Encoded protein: CASSGQAFDQPQHF.

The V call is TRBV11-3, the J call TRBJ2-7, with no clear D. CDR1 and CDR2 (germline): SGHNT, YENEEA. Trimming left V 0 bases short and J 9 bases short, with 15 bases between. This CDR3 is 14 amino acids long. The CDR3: CASSLDLRRGSQYF. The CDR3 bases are TGTGCCAGCAGCTTAGATCTGCGGCGTGGATCGCAGTACTTC.

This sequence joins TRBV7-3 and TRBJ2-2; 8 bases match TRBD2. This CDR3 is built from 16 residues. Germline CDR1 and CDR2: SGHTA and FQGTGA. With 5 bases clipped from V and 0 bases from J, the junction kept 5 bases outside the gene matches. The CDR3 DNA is TGTGCCAGCAGCCCCCGGGGGGGATCGAACACCGGGGAGCTGTTTTTT. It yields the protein CASSPRGGSNTGELFF.

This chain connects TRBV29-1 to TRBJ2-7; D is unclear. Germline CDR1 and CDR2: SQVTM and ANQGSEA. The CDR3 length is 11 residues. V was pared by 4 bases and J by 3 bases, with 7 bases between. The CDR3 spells CSVGHLYEQYF. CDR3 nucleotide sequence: TGCAGCGTTGGACACCTCTACGAGCAGTACTTC.

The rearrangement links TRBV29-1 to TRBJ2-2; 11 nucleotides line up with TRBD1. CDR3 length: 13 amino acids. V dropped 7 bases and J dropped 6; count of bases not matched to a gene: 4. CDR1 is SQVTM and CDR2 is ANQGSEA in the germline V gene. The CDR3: CSAGTGGAGELFF. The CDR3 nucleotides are TGCAGCGCTGGGACAGGGGGAGCCGGGGAGCTGTTTTTT.

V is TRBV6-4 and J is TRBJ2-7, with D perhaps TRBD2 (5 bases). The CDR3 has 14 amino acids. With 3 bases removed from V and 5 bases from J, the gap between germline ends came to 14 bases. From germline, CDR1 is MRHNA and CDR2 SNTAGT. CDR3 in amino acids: CASSERGDVDEQYF. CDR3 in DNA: TGTGCCAGCAGTGAACGGGGAGATGTAGACGAGCAGTACTTC.

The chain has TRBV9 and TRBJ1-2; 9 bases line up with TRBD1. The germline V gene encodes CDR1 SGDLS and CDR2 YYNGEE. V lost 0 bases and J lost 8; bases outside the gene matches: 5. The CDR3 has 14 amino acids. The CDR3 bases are TGTGCCAGCAGCGTAGTAGGGACAGGGCTAGGCTACACCTTC. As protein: CASSVVGTGLGYTF. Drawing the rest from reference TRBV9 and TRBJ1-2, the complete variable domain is DSGVTQTPKHLITATGQRVTLRCSPRSGDLSVYWYQQSLDQGLQFLIQYYNGEERAKGNILERFSAQQFPDLHSELNLSSLELGDSALYFCASSVVGTGLGYTFGSGTRLTVV.

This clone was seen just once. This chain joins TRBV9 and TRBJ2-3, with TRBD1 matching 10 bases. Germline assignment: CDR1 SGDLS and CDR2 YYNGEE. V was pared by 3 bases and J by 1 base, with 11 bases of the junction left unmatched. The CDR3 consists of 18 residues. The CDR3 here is CASSGPGQGIEGTDTQYF. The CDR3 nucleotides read TGTGCCAGCAGCGGACCGGGACAGGGGATCGAGGGCACAGATACGCAGTATTTT.

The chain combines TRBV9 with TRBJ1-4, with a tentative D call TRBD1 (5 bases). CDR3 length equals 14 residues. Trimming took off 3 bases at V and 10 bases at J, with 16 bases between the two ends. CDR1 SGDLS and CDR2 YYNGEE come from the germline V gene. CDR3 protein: CASSAGTGARKLFF. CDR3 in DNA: TGTGCCAGCAGCGCTGGGACTGGGGCTCGAAAACTGTTTTTT.

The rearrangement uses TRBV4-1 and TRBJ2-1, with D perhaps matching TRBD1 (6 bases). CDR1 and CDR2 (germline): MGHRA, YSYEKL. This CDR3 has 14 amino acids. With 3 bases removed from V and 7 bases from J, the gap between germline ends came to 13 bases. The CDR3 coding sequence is TGCGCCAGCAGCCACGCAGGGGTCCTTAATGAGCAGTTCTTC. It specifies CASSHAGVLNEQFF.

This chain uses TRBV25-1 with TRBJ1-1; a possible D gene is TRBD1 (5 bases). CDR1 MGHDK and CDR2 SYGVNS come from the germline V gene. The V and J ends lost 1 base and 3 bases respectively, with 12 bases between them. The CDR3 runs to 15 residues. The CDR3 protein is CASSEWGVRYTEAFF. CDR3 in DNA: TGTGCCAGCAGTGAATGGGGGGTCAGGTACACTGAAGCTTTCTTT.

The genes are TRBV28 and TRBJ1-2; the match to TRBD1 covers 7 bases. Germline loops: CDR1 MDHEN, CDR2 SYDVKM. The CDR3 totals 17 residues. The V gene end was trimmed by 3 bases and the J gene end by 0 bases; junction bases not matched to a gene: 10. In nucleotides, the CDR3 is TGTGCCAGCAGTTTTGGTTCCCGGGACAGCTCTAACTATGGCTACACCTTC. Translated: CASSFGSRDSSNYGYTF.

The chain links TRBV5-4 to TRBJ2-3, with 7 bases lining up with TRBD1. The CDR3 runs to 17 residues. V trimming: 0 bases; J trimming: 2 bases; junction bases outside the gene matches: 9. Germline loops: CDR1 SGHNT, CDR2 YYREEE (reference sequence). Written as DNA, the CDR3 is TGTGCCAGCAGCTTGGATTGGGGACAGAGGGCCACAGATACGCAGTATTTT. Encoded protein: CASSLDWGQRATDTQYF. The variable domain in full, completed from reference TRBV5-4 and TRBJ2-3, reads ETGVTQSPTHLIKTRGQQVTLRCSSQSGHNTVSWYQQALGQGPQFIFQYYREEENGRGNFPPRFSGLQFPNYSSELNVNALELDDSALYLCASSLDWGQRATDTQYFGPGTRLTVL.

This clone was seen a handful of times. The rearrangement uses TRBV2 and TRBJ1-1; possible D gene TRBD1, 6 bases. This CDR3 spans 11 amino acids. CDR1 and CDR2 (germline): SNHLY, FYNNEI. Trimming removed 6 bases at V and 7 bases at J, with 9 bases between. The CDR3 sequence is CASRQGGEAFF. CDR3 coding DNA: TGTGCCAGCAGACAGGGTGGTGAAGCTTTCTTT.

CDR3 nucleotides: TGTGCCAGCAGCCAAGGGACAGGGGTGTCCTACGAGCAGTACTTC. Protein product: CASSQGTGVSYEQYF. The rearrangement links TRBV14 to TRBJ2-7; 9 bases fit TRBD1. Germline assignment: CDR1 SGHDN and CDR2 FVKESK. This CDR3 is built from 15 residues. V lost 1 base and J lost 1; bases outside the gene matches: 2.

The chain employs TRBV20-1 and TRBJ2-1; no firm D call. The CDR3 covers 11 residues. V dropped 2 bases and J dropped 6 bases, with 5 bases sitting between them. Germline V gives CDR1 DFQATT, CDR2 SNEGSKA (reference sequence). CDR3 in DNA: TGCAGTGCTAGACAGATCAATGAGCAGTTCTTC. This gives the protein CSARQINEQFF.

CDR3: CASSEAEREFSRPQYF. As DNA, the CDR3 is TGTGCCAGCAGTGAAGCCGAGCGGGAGTTTTCGAGGCCCCAGTACTTC. The V and J genes are TRBV2 and TRBJ2-5, with TRBD2 matching over 8 bases. This CDR3 comprises 16 residues. Germline values: CDR1 SNHLY, CDR2 FYNNEI. The V and J ends lost 0 bases and 9 bases, in that order; junction bases with no gene match: 12.

The CDR3 DNA is TGCGCCAGCAGCCTTTCACGAGGACAGGGTACGGCCGGGGAGCTGTTTTTT. Translation gives CASSLSRGQGTAGELFF. V is TRBV4-1 and J is TRBJ2-2; 8 bases align to TRBD1. The V gene end was trimmed by 4 bases and the J gene end by 6 bases; junction bases not matched to a gene: 13. Germline CDR1 and CDR2: MGHRA and YSYEKL. The CDR3 runs 17 residues.

The CDR3 loop is CASSLTSNEQFF. Here the CDR3 DNA reads TGTGCCAGCAGCTTAACCAGCAATGAGCAGTTCTTC. The chain joins TRBV7-3 to TRBJ2-1; D gene unclear. The V and J ends lost 0 bases and 6 bases respectively, with 3 bases between them. The germline gives CDR1 SGHTA, CDR2 FQGTGA. This CDR3 comprises 12 residues.

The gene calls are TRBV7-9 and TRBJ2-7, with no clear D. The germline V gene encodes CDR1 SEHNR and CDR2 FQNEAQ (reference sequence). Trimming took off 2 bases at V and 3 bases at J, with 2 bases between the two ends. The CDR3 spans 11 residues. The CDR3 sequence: CASSLYYEQYF. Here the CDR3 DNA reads TGTGCCAGCAGCTTATACTACGAGCAGTACTTC.

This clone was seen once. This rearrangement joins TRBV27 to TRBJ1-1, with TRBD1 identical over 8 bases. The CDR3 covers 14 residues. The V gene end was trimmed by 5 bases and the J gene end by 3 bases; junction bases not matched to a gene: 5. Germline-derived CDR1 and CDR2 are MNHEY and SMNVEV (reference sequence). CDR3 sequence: CASSLMDRDTEAFF. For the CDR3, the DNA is TGTGCCAGCAGTCTAATGGACAGGGACACTGAAGCTTTCTTT.